Each of the 24 T cell receptor beta chains below was sequenced from the same sample in a study of T cell responses to AZD1222 COVID-19 vaccine. Data came from immunoSEQ multiplex PCR; TCRdb stores just in-frame clones and leaves some out. The profile shows 95,000 to 100,000 clones, more than 85% of them singletons. The input for sequencing was peripheral blood, taken on day 0 of AZD1222 vaccination. All receptors come from an adult in good health.

The chain has TRBV5-1 and TRBJ1-1; the D is unclear. The CDR3 runs 13 residues. CDR1 SGHRS and CDR2 YFSETQ come from the germline V gene. The ends were cut back, 0 bases at V and 2 bases at J, with 5 bases in the middle. CDR3 DNA sequence: TGCGCCAGCAGCTTGGACATTAACACTGAAGCTTTCTTT. This sequence encodes CASSLDINTEAFF.

The rearrangement uses TRBV4-2 and TRBJ2-7, with 10 bases lining up with TRBD2. The germline CDR1 and CDR2 sequences are LGHNA and YNFKEQ. With 3 bases clipped from V and 2 bases from J, the junction kept 4 bases outside the gene matches. The CDR3 has 15 residues. The CDR3 sequence: CASSHVAGGTYEQYF. In DNA form, the CDR3 reads TGTGCCAGCAGCCACGTAGCGGGGGGTACCTACGAGCAGTACTTC.

The chain uses TRBV6-5 and TRBJ1-1; D may be TRBD1 (6 bases). CDR3 length equals 15 residues. Germline V gene sequence: CDR1 MNHEY, CDR2 SVGAGI. V was clipped by 2 bases and J by 10 bases, with 20 bases between them. The CDR3 is CASSYPAAGEGGAFF. The CDR3 region has the DNA TGTGCCAGCAGTTACCCCGCGGCAGGGGAAGGGGGAGCTTTCTTT.

The chain is built from TRBV6-5 and TRBJ2-7; 8 positions agree with TRBD1. CDR3 length: 13 residues. V was clipped by 8 bases and J by 3 bases; unmatched bases: 6. Germline V lookup: CDR1 MNHEY, CDR2 SVGAGI. CDR3 bases: TGTGCCAGCTCCGGGACAGGACGCTACGAGCAGTACTTC. It translates to CASSGTGRYEQYF.

This clone has only a few counts. V and J are TRBV6-1 and TRBJ2-5; TRBD2 matches at 8 bases. V shed 3 bases and J 5 bases; nucleotides not matched to a gene: 17. CDR1 MNHNS and CDR2 SASEGT come from the germline V gene. This CDR3 comprises 18 residues. The CDR3 region is CASSESLGDRAGVETQYF. CDR3 sequence (DNA): TGTGCCAGCAGTGAGTCTCTGGGGGATCGAGCGGGAGTCGAGACCCAGTACTTC.

The genes are TRBV19 and TRBJ1-4, with a tentative D call TRBD1 (5 bases). CDR1 and CDR2 from the germline V gene are LNHDA and SQIVND (reference sequence). The ends were cut back, 5 bases at V and 7 bases at J, with 17 bases in the middle. This CDR3 region has 15 residues. CDR3 nucleotide sequence: TGTGCCAGTAGTTCCCCCGGGACCCGTTCTGAAAAACTGTTTTTT. Protein sequence: CASSSPGTRSEKLFF.

The CDR3 here is CASSGVTGTDEQYF. CDR3 nucleotides: TGTGCCAGCAGTGGCGTGACAGGGACCGACGAGCAGTACTTC. The chain carries TRBV2 and TRBJ2-7, with 7 bases aligning to TRBD1. The ends lost 4 bases at V and 5 bases at J; junction bases unmatched: 8. Germline loops: CDR1 SNHLY, CDR2 FYNNEI. CDR3 size: 14 residues.

This clone was counted only a few times. CDR3: CASRQGDTIYF. The CDR3 DNA is TGTGCCAGCCGGCAGGGAGACACCATATATTTT. The chain joins TRBV2 to TRBJ1-3; tentative D call: TRBD1 (5 bases). The CDR3 runs to 11 residues. V lost 8 bases and J lost 8, with 10 bases in between. Germline CDR1 and CDR2: SNHLY and FYNNEI.

The chain combines TRBV28 with TRBJ2-7; 8 bases agree with TRBD2. Trimming took 1 base from V and 2 from J; bases not matched to a gene: 13. This CDR3 comprises 18 residues. The V gene's germline CDR1 is MDHEN and CDR2 SYDVKM. CDR3 DNA: TGTGCCAGCAGTTTATACTCCTGGTACGCGGGAGGAACCTACGAGCAGTACTTC. Translation: CASSLYSWYAGGTYEQYF.

The chain carries TRBV3-1 (or the pseudogene TRBV3-2) and TRBJ1-2; 12 bases fit TRBD1. There are 14 residues in the CDR3. From germline, CDR1 is LGHDT and CDR2 YNNKEL (reference sequence). The V segment lost 3 bases and the J segment 7 bases; nucleotides outside the gene matches: 3. The CDR3 spells CASSQGQGATGYTF. The DNA for the CDR3 is TGTGCCAGCAGCCAGGGACAGGGGGCGACTGGCTACACCTTC.

The rearrangement uses TRBV28 and TRBJ1-2; D unclear. Per the germline V gene, CDR1 is MDHEN and CDR2 is SYDVKM. The CDR3 covers 13 residues. The CDR3 DNA reads as TGTGCTATCTACTCGGCAGTTCTGTATGGCTACACCTTC. This encodes CAIYSAVLYGYTF.

CDR3 protein: CATSRVGGATEAFF. In nucleotides, the CDR3 is TGTGCCACCAGCAGAGTGGGGGGGGCCACTGAAGCTTTCTTT. This chain links TRBV15 with TRBJ1-1; tentative D call: TRBD1 (6 bases). CDR3 length: 14 residues. CDR1 and CDR2 (germline): LNHNV, YYDKDF (reference sequence). V was pared by 1 base and J by 4 bases, with 10 bases between.

V is TRBV27 and J is TRBJ1-5; no clear D gene. The CDR3 runs to 16 residues. Between the trimmed V and J ends, which lost 4 bases and 0 bases, there was a span of 13 bases. Germline V CDR1 and CDR2: MNHEY, SMNVEV (reference sequence). The DNA for the CDR3 is TGTGCCAGCAGTTCTTTGGGATTTTATAGCAATCAGCCCCAGCATTTT. It yields the protein CASSSLGFYSNQPQHF.

The chain recombines TRBV5-1 with TRBJ1-1, with 7 bases fitting TRBD1. Trimming took 6 bases from V and 1 from J; bases not matched to a gene: 3. The germline CDR1 and CDR2 sequences are SGHRS and YFSETQ. The CDR3 is made up of 13 amino acids. CDR3 sequence: CASTRQGNTEAFF. Here the CDR3 DNA reads TGCGCCAGCACCCGACAGGGGAACACTGAAGCTTTCTTT.

This chain uses TRBV7-8 with TRBJ2-7; 13 bases fit TRBD2. Germline V gives CDR1 SGHVS, CDR2 FQNEAQ. With 4 bases clipped from V and 3 bases from J, the junction kept 6 bases outside the gene matches. The CDR3 covers 16 residues. Here the CDR3 reads CASSSGTSGVLYEQYF. CDR3 coding DNA: TGTGCCAGCAGCTCTGGGACTAGCGGGGTCCTCTACGAGCAGTACTTC.

The chain recombines TRBV7-9 with TRBJ2-3, with TRBD2 as a possible D gene (5 bases). The germline gives CDR1 SEHNR, CDR2 FQNEAQ (reference sequence). The CDR3 is made up of 13 amino acids. Deletions cut 0 bases from V and 6 bases from J, with 7 bases between. The CDR3 DNA reads TGTGCCAGCAGCTTAGCGGAGGCCGATACGCAGTATTTT. This encodes CASSLAEADTQYF.

In DNA, the CDR3 is TGTGCCAGCAGTGAAGAGGACGGGACAGGTTCCTACGAGCAGTACTTC. The encoded protein is CASSEEDGTGSYEQYF. This chain connects TRBV2 to TRBJ2-7; 8 positions agree with TRBD1. Trimming cost V 1 base and J 1 base; bases outside gene matches: 6. The CDR3 totals 16 residues. CDR1 is SNHLY, CDR2 FYNNEI, per germline.

The V and J genes are TRBV5-1 and TRBJ1-3, with 8 bases identical to TRBD1. This CDR3 is built from 14 residues. The V segment lost 4 bases and the J segment 10 bases; nucleotides outside the gene matches: 10. CDR1 is SGHRS, CDR2 YFSETQ, per germline. This chain's CDR3 is CASSVTGGSRTIYF. In DNA form, the CDR3 reads TGCGCCAGCAGCGTTACAGGGGGTTCTAGAACCATATATTTT.

The chain links TRBV30 to TRBJ2-7; perhaps TRBD2 as D (5 bases). V was trimmed by 6 bases and J by 0 bases, leaving 12 bases between them. This CDR3 has 13 amino acids. Germline assignment: CDR1 GTSNPN and CDR2 SVGIG (reference sequence). The CDR3 is CACRTGSSYEQYF. The CDR3 DNA reads TGTGCCTGTAGGACGGGAAGCTCCTACGAGCAGTACTTC.

The chain is built from TRBV28 and TRBJ1-3; D is unresolved. This CDR3 is built from 13 residues. The germline V gene encodes CDR1 MDHEN and CDR2 SYDVKM. V gave up 3 bases and J gave up 2 bases, with 5 bases separating them. CDR3 sequence (DNA): TGTGCCAGCAGTTTCGGGGCTGGAAACACCATATATTTT. Amino acids: CASSFGAGNTIYF.

The rearrangement joins TRBV11-1 to TRBJ2-1, with 8 bases that match TRBD1. This CDR3 spans 15 amino acids. Germline V CDR1 and CDR2: SGHAT, FQDESV (reference sequence). The V gene end was trimmed by 4 bases and the J gene end by 7 bases; junction bases not matched to a gene: 9. The CDR3, as DNA: TGTGCCAGCAGCTACGGGACAGGATTAGCTAATGAGCAGTTCTTC. This gives the protein CASSYGTGLANEQFF.

V and J are TRBV28 and TRBJ1-5; no definite D call. The germline V and J ends were trimmed by 6 bases and 2 bases, with 17 bases remaining between them. Germline V gives CDR1 MDHEN, CDR2 SYDVKM. CDR3 length equals 16 residues. As DNA, the CDR3 is TGTGCCAGCAGAAGCCCGGTGGGGTCGGGCAATCAGCCCCAGCATTTT. Protein product: CASRSPVGSGNQPQHF.

This chain links TRBV7-2 with TRBJ2-7; D is unresolved. Germline loops: CDR1 SGHTA, CDR2 FQGNSA. The CDR3 has 12 residues. The V end was cut by 3 bases, the J end by 5 bases, with 8 bases between. CDR3 DNA: TGTGCCAGCAGCTTTGGGTTTAACGAGCAGTACTTC. It encodes CASSFGFNEQYF.

The chain has TRBV6-6 and TRBJ1-5; D is uncertain. The CDR3 sequence is 13 residues long. Between the trimmed V and J ends, which lost 6 bases and 7 bases, there was a span of 13 bases. Germline V gene lookup returns CDR1 MNHNY and CDR2 SVGAGI (reference sequence). CDR3 nucleotides: TGTGCCAGCAGCCCTAATATGAGGCAGCCCCAGCATTTT. It specifies CASSPNMRQPQHF.